Listed below are T cell receptor beta chains from one sample, sequenced in a study of tumor-infiltrating lymphocytes in primary liver carcinoma. MiXCR, applied by TCRdb to the multiplex PCR reads, yields one record per CDR3 protein. This table holds 35,000 to 45,000 distinct CDR3 sequences, 75% found once. Input material: tumor-adjacent normal liver tissue. These receptors all come from a woman under 40 with primary liver carcinoma and hepatitis B virus infection. The CDR3 runs from the conserved cysteine through the conserved F or W. Each record gives: V gene, J gene, D gene, clone size, CDR3 protein, CDR3 DNA. D genes are given only for firm matches. Expanded clones are given a class, and other clones once, few, many or no size at all.

v_call: TRBV4-2; j_call: TRBJ1-3; d_call: .; clone_size: .; cdr3_aa: CASSQGQGGYGNTIYF; cdr3_nt: TGTGCCAGCAGCCAAGGTCAGGGCGGCTATGGAAACACCATATATTTT
v_call: TRBV12-3/TRBV12-4; j_call: TRBJ1-4; d_call: .; clone_size: once; cdr3_aa: CASSSVGEGNEKLFF; cdr3_nt: TGTGCCAGCAGTTCCGTAGGTGAGGGGAATGAAAAACTGTTTTTT
v_call: TRBV5-1; j_call: TRBJ1-1; d_call: .; clone_size: .; cdr3_aa: CASSLERARGRAFF; cdr3_nt: TGCGCCAGCAGCTTGGAGAGGGCGCGCGGTCGGGCTTTCTTC
v_call: TRBV29-1; j_call: TRBJ2-1; d_call: .; clone_size: .; cdr3_aa: CSAETSNHSEQFF; cdr3_nt: TGCAGCGCTGAAACTAGCAACCACAGTGAGCAGTTCTTC
v_call: TRBV6-6; j_call: TRBJ2-6; d_call: .; clone_size: .; cdr3_aa: CASSYYLPRGGPSGANILTF; cdr3_nt: TGTGCCAGCAGTTACTACCTGCCCAGGGGTGGCCCTTCTGGGGCCAACATCCTGACTTTC
v_call: TRBV28; j_call: TRBJ2-5; d_call: .; clone_size: .; cdr3_aa: CASSLRLVEETQYF; cdr3_nt: TGTGCCAGCAGTTTGCGACTAGTGGAAGAGACCCAGTACTTC
v_call: TRBV11-2; j_call: TRBJ1-1; d_call: .; clone_size: .; cdr3_aa: CDSSLSQGSTEAFF; cdr3_nt: TGTGACAGCAGCTTAAGCCAAGGTAGCACTGAAGCTTTCTTT
v_call: TRBV11-1; j_call: TRBJ1-2; d_call: .; clone_size: .; cdr3_aa: CASRSLTGTSYGYTF; cdr3_nt: TGTGCCAGCAGATCTTTGACCGGGACATCCTATGGCTACACCTTC
v_call: TRBV11-2; j_call: TRBJ2-3; d_call: .; clone_size: .; cdr3_aa: CASSLTATTDTQYF; cdr3_nt: TGTGCCAGCAGCCTGACGGCTACCACAGATACGCAATATTTT
v_call: TRBV4-1; j_call: TRBJ1-4; d_call: .; clone_size: .; cdr3_aa: CARSQDVAPRERLFF; cdr3_nt: TGCGCCAGGAGCCAAGACGTCGCACCGAGGGAAAGACTGTTTTTT
v_call: TRBV4-1; j_call: TRBJ2-7; d_call: .; clone_size: once; cdr3_aa: CVSSQVVHYEQYF; cdr3_nt: TGCGTCAGCAGCCAAGTGGTACACTACGAGCAGTACTTC
v_call: TRBV11-3; j_call: TRBJ1-1; d_call: TRBD1; clone_size: .; cdr3_aa: CASSLEAGGNETFF; cdr3_nt: TGTGCCAGCAGCTTAGAAGCAGGGGGCAATGAAACTTTCTTT
v_call: TRBV4-1; j_call: TRBJ2-5; d_call: .; clone_size: .; cdr3_aa: CTSNQEERGCETQYF; cdr3_nt: TGCACCAGCAACCAAGAAGAGAGGGGGTGCGAGACCCAGTACTTC